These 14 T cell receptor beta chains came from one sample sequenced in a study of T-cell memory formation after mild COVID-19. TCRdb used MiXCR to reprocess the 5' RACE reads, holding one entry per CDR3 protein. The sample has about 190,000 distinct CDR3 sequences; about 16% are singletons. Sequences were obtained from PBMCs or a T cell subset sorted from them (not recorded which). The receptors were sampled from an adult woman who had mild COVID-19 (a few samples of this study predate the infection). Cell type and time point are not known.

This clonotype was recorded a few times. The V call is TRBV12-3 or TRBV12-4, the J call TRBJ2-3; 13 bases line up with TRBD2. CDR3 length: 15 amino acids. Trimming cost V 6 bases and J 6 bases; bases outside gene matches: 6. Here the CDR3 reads CASRRTSGGMDTQYF. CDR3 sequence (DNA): TGTGCCAGCAGACGGACTAGCGGGGGAATGGATACGCAGTATTTT.

The CDR3 is CASSLVGGLGEKLFF. CDR3 nucleotides: TGTGCCAGCAGTTTAGTTGGGGGCCTAGGTGAAAAACTGTTTTTT. The chain links TRBV12-3 or TRBV12-4 to TRBJ1-4; a possible D gene is TRBD1 (6 bases). V lost 1 base to trimming and J lost 7 bases, with 13 bases between them. The CDR3 runs 15 residues.

Written as DNA, the CDR3 is TGTGCCAGCGTCGGTGGACAGGGTTATGGCTACACCTTC. The encoded protein is CASVGGQGYGYTF. The chain links TRBV6-6 to TRBJ1-2, with 8 positions matching TRBD1. V shed 8 bases and J 5 bases; nucleotides not matched to a gene: 7. The CDR3 has 13 residues. In germline, CDR1 is MNHNY, CDR2 SVGAGI (reference sequence).

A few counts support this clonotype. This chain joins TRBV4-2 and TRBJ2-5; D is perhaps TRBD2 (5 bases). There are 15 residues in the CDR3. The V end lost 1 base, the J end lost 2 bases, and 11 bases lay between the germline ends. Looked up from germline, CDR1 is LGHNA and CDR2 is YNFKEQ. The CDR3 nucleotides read TGTGCCAGCAGCCAAGGAGACGGGGATCAAGAGACCCAGTACTTC. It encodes CASSQGDGDQETQYF.

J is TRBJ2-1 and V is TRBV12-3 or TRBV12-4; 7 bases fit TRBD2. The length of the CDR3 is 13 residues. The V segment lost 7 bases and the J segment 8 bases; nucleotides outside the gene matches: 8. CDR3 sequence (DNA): TGTGCCAGCAATAACGCGGGAGCCTATGAGCAGTTCTTC. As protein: CASNNAGAYEQFF.

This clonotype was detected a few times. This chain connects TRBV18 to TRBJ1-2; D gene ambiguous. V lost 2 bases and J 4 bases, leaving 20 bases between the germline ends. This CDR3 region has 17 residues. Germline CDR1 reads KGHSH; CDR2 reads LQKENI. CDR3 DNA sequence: TGTGCCAGCTCACCATCTTCTTACTCCGGGCTAATCTATGGCTACACCTTC. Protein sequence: CASSPSSYSGLIYGYTF. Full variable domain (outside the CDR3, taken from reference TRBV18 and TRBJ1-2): NAGVMQNPRHLVRRRGQEARLRCSPMKGHSHVYWYRQLPEEGLKFMVYLQKENIIDESGMPKERFSAEFPKEGPSILRIQQVVRGDSAAYFCASSPSSYSGLIYGYTFGSGTRLTVV.

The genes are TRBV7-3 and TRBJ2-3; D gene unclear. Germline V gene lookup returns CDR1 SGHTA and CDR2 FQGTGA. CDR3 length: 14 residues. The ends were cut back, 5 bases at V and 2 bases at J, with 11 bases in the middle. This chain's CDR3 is CASSPGPATDTQYF. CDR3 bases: TGTGCCAGCAGCCCGGGTCCTGCCACAGATACGCAGTATTTT. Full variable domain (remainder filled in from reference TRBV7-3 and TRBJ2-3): GAGVSQTPSNKVTEKGKYVELRCDPISGHTALYWYRQSLGQGPEFLIYFQGTGAADDSGLPNDRFFAVRPEGSVSTLKIQRTERGDSAVYLCASSPGPATDTQYFGPGTRLTVL.

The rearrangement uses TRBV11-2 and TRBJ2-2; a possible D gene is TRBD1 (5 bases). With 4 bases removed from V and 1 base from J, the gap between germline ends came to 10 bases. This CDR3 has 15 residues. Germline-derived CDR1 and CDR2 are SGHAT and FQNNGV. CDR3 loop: CASSYAGQNTGELFF. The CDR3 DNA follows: TGTGCCAGCAGCTATGCTGGACAGAACACCGGGGAGCTGTTTTTT.

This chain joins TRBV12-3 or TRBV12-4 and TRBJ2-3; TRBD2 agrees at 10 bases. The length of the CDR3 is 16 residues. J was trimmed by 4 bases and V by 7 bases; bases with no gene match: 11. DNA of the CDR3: TGTGCCAGCAAGTTGATAGCGGGGGGCCTGCCAGATACGCAGTATTTT. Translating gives CASKLIAGGLPDTQYF.

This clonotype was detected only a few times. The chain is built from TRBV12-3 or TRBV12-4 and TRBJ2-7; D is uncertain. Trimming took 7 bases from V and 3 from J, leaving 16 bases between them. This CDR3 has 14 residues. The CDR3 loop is CASNIHGAFYEQYF. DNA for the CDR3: TGTGCCAGCAACATACACGGAGCGTTCTACGAGCAGTACTTC.

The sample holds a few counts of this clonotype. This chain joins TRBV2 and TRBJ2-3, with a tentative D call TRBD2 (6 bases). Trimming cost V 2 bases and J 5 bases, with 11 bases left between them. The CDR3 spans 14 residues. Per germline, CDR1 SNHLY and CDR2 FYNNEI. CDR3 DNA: TGTGCCAGCAGTGAAACGTGGCGGGGAGATACGCAGTATTTT. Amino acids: CASSETWRGDTQYF.

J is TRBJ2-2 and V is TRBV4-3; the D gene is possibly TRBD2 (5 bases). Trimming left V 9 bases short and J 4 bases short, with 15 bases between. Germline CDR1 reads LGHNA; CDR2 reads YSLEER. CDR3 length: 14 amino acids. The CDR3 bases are TGCGCCAGTGGGCCTAGCTCGGGCACCGGGGAGCTGTTTTTT. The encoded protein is CASGPSSGTGELFF.

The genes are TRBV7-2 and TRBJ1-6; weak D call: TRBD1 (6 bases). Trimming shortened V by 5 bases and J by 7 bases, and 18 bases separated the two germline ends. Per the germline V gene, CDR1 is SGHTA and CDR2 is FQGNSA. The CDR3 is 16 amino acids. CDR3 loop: CASSPAQRTANSPLHF. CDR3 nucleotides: TGTGCCAGCAGCCCAGCACAGCGGACAGCCAATTCACCCCTCCACTTT.

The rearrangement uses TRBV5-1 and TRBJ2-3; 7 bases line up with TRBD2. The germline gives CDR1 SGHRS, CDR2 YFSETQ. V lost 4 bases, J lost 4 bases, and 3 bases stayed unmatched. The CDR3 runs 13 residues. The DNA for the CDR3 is TGCGCCAGCAGCCCGGGAGGACCAGATACGCAGTATTTT. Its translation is CASSPGGPDTQYF.